This T cell receptor beta chain was obtained from a study of beta chain features in type 1 diabetes. Notes on the study in general: A definitive answer on HLA type influencing TCRB rearrangement was not reached here.

V lost 2 bases to trimming and J lost 3 bases, with 5 bases between them. This CDR3 has 13 residues. Germline CDR1 MNHEY, CDR2 SMNVEV (reference sequence). CD4+ cells of the naive, central memory, regulatory and stem cell-like memory types were sorted via CD45RO/CCR7/CD25/CD127/CD95/CD27. Populations isolated by sorting all had purity greater than 95%. The isolated RNA, all of it, was reverse transcribed, so expressed TCRB transcripts were what got sequenced. Profiled with immunoSEQ multiplex PCR; TCRdb holds only in-frame clones, not every one. Of about 410,000 clones listed, roughly 14% are singletons. Regarding this clone: Its antigen is unidentified.

This chain joins TRBV27 and TRBJ2-4; unclear D gene. The receptor was derived from a man between 25 and 39 years old in good health. Sequencing input: naive CD4+ T cells from blood. The CDR3 reads CASSLLGKNIQYF. CDR3 coding DNA: TGTGCCAGCAGTTTACTGGGCAAAAACATTCAGTACTTC.